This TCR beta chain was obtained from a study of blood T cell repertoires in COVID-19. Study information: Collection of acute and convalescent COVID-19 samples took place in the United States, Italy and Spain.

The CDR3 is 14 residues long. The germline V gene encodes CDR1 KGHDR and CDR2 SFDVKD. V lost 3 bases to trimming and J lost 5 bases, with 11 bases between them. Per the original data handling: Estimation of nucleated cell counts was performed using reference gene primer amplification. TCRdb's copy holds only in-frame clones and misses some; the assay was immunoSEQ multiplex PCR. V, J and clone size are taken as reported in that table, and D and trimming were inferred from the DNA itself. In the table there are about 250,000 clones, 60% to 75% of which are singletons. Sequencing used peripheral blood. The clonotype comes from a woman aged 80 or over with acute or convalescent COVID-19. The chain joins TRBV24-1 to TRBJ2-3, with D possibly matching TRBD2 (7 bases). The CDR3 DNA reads TGTGCCACCAGTGATGGGGGGGCTGGAGATACGCAGTATTTT. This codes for CATSDGGAGDTQYF.